This T cell receptor beta chain was sequenced during a study of cytomegalovirus exposure and HLA in healthy donors. The study's findings and limits: In vitro testing confirmed three CMV-associated chains as specific for CMV antigens.

TCRdb keeps only in-frame clones here, not all; method: immunoSEQ multiplex PCR. The sample yields roughly 120,000 clones, roughly nine tenths seen once. V dropped 6 bases and J dropped 2; count of bases not matched to a gene: 5. The V gene's germline CDR1 is ENHRY and CDR2 SYGVKD. The length of the CDR3 is 14 residues. Concerning this clone itself: Its antigen is currently unknown.

This receptor was identified in a man younger than 30 in good health and CMV-seropositive. The rearrangement links TRBV10-3 to TRBJ2-3; 7 bases are shared with TRBD1. Material: PBMCs. The CDR3 coding sequence is TGTGCCATCAGGATCGGACAGGACACAGATACGCAGTATTTT. Its translation is CAIRIGQDTDTQYF.